This TCR beta chain was observed in a study of OX40 agonist ivuxolimab in advanced cancers. About this clone: Its specificity is unknown.

The data were produced by immunoSEQ multiplex PCR, yet TCRdb's version contains in-frame clones alone and is incomplete. This table holds some 100,000 clones, around 89% found once. Sampled blood was obtained at baseline, cycle 4 day 1, and cycle 7 day 1. Study outcomes and limitations: The authors did not determine the antigen specificity of the expanded peripheral T cells. Relative to CD4+, CD8+ T cells held more expanded clones on average.

The V segment lost 5 bases and the J segment 3 bases; nucleotides outside the gene matches: 15. The germline CDR1 and CDR2 sequences are SEHNR and FQNEAQ (reference sequence). This CDR3 contains 17 residues. The TCR was taken from an adult with an advanced solid tumor such as melanoma, head and neck, liver or kidney cancer. Sequenced material: CD4+ or CD8+ T cells sorted from blood, taken in a trial of the OX40 agonist ivuxolimab. This chain connects TRBV7-9 to TRBJ1-1, with 7 positions matching TRBD1. CDR3 DNA sequence: TGTGCCAGCAGCCTTACAGGGGCAAGACGGTTGGACACTGAAGCTTTCTTT. Translation: CASSLTGARRLDTEAFF.